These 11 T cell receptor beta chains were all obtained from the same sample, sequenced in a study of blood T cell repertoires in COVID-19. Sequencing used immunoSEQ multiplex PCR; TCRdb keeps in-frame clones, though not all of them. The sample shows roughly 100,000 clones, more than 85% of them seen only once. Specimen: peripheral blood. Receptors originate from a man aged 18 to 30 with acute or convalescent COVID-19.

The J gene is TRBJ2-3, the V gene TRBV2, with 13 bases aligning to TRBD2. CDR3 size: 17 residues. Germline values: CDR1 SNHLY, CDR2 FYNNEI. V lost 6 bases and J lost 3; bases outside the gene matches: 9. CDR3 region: CASRDWTSGSKTDTQYF. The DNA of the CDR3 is TGTGCCAGCAGAGACTGGACTAGCGGGAGTAAAACAGATACGCAGTATTTT.

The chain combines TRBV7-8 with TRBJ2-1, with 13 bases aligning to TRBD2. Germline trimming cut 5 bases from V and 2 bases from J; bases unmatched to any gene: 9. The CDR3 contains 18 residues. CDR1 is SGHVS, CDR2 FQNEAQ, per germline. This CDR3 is CASSPGLAGLPTYNEQFF. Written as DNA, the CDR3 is TGTGCCAGCAGCCCGGGACTAGCGGGACTACCAACCTACAATGAGCAGTTCTTC. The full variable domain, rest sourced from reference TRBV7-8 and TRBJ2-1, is GAGVSQSPRYKVAKRGQDVALRCDPISGHVSLFWYQQALGQGPEFLTYFQNEAQLDKSGLPSDRFFAERPEGSVSTLKIQRTQQEDSAVYLCASSPGLAGLPTYNEQFFGPGTRLTVL.

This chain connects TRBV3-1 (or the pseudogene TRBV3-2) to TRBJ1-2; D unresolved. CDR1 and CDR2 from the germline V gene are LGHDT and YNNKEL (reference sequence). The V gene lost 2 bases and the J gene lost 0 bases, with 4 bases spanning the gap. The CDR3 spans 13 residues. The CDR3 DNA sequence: TGTGCCAGCAGCCAACTTTCTAACTATGGCTACACCTTC. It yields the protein CASSQLSNYGYTF.

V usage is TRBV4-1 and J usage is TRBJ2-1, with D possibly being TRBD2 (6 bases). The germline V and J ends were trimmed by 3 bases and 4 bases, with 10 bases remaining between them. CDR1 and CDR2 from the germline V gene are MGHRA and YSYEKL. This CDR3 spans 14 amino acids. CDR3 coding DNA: TGCGCCAGCAGCCACCCGGGGGAGTACAATGAGCAGTTCTTC. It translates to CASSHPGEYNEQFF.

The CDR3, as DNA: TGTGCCAGCAGCTTACAGGCCGTGAACACCGGGGAGCTGTTTTTT. Protein product: CASSLQAVNTGELFF. The V call is TRBV5-4, the J call TRBJ2-2; D is possibly TRBD1 (5 bases). There are 15 residues in the CDR3. Germline loops: CDR1 SGHNT, CDR2 YYREEE (reference sequence). V lost 2 bases, J lost 1 base, and 9 bases lay in between.

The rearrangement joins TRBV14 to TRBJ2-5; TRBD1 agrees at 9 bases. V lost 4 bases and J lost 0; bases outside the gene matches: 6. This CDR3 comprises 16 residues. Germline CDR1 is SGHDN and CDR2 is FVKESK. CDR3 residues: CASSPLTGGNQETQYF. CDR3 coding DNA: TGTGCCAGCAGCCCCCTGACAGGGGGAAACCAAGAGACCCAGTACTTC.

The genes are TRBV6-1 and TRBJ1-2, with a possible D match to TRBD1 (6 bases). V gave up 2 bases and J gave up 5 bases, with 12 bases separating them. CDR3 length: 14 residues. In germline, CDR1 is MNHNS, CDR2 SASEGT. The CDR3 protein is CASSERTTGYGYTF. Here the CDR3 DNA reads TGTGCCAGCAGTGAAAGGACCACAGGGTATGGCTACACCTTC.

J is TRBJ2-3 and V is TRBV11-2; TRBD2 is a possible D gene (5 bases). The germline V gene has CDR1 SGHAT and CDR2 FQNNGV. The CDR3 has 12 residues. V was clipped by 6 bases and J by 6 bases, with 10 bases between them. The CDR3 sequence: CASRSVADTQYF. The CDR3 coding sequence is TGTGCCAGCAGATCTGTAGCGGATACGCAGTATTTT.

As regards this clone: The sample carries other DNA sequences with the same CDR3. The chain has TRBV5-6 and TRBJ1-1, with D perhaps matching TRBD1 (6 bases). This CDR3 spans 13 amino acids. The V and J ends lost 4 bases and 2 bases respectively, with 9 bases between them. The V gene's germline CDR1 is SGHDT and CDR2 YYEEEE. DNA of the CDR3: TGTGCCAGCAGCCGGACAGTTAACACTGAAGCTTTCTTT. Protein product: CASSRTVNTEAFF. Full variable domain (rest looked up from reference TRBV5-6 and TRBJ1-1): DAGVTQSPTHLIKTRGQQVTLRCSPKSGHDTVSWYQQALGQGPQFIFQYYEEEERQRGNFPDRFSGHQFPNYSSELNVNALLLGDSALYLCASSRTVNTEAFFGQGTRLTVV.

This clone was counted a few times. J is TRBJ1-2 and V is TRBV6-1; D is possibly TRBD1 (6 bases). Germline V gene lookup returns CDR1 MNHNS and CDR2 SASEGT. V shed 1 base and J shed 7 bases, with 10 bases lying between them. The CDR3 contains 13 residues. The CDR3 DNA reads TGTGCCAGCAGTGAAGACAGGGTCGGTGGCTACACCTTC. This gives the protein CASSEDRVGGYTF.

For the CDR3, the DNA is TGTGCCAGTAGTCCCCGGCAGGGTGAGACCCAGTACTTC. Its translation: CASSPRQGETQYF. The rearrangement joins TRBV19 to TRBJ2-5, with D possibly TRBD1 on 5 matching bases. Trimming left V 5 bases short and J 5 bases short, with 12 bases between. The CDR3 runs to 13 residues. Germline values: CDR1 LNHDA, CDR2 SQIVND (reference sequence).